This T cell receptor (beta chain) originates from a study of control samples from healthy donors and cancer patients. The CDR3 sequence is 15 residues long. The V and J ends lost 4 bases and 5 bases respectively, with 18 bases between them. CDR1 is MGHDK, CDR2 SYGVNS, per germline. The data were produced by immunoSEQ multiplex PCR, yet TCRdb's version contains in-frame clones alone and is incomplete. The data show roughly 100,000 clones, with 90% to 95% seen just once and roughly 2.5% held by the top ten. V and J are TRBV25-1 and TRBJ2-7, with D tentatively TRBD1 (7 bases). The specimen was blood. The clonotype was recovered from a woman under 30 in good health. CDR3 loop: CASSGGVQGGHEQYF. The CDR3 DNA is TGTGCCAGCAGTGGTGGTGTTCAGGGGGGTCACGAGCAGTACTTC.